These T cell receptor beta chains were read from a single sample in a study of regulatory T cells in long-lasting Graves disease. In TCRdb, the multiplex PCR reads were re-called with MiXCR into one record per CDR3 protein. This sample carries about 610,000 distinct CDR3 sequences, 16% of them seen once, and the ten largest clones take around 13%. The sample was also linked to a second study, of T cells in Graves' hyperthyroidism and ophthalmopathy.

The specimen comprised peripheral blood mononuclear cells (PBMCs), sampled at new diagnosis, from a patient treated with antithyroid drugs. These receptors all come from a man between 18 and 29 years old with Graves disease. Both conserved end residues are part of each CDR3. Fields, in order: D gene, clone size, J gene, V gene, CDR3 DNA, CDR3 protein. D genes are given only for firm matches. The listing skips clone size in some rows; elsewhere it reads once, few, many or a size class.

>.|.|TRBJ2-3|TRBV6-4
TGTGCCAGCAGTGACGGTGACTCTGGGGCAGATACGCAGTATTTT
CASSDGDSGADTQYF
>TRBD2|.|TRBJ2-7|TRBV18
TGTGCCAGCTCACGAGGACTAGCGGGGATCTCCTACGAGCAGTACTTC
CASSRGLAGISYEQYF
>.|.|TRBJ2-1|TRBV29-1
TGCAGCGTGGTAGAGCTCGGGGCCACCCGGGGTGAGCAGTTCTTC
CSVVELGATRGEQFF
>.|many|TRBJ2-3|TRBV2
TGTGCCAGCAGTCCCGGGACCCTCCGCACAGATACGCAGTATTTT
CASSPGTLRTDTQYF
>.|many|TRBJ1-2|TRBV6-2/TRBV6-3
TGTGCCAGCAGTCTCGCAGGACGGCCCACGAGGAGCTATGGCTACACCTTC
CASSLAGRPTRSYGYTF
>.|many|TRBJ2-7|TRBV20-1
TGCAGTGCTAGGCAGACAGACGAGCAGTACTTC
CSARQTDEQYF
>TRBD2|few|TRBJ2-7|TRBV20-1
TGCAGTGCCCCGGGGAGGGCCACCTACGAGCAGTACTTC
CSAPGRATYEQYF
>TRBD1|many|TRBJ1-4|TRBV30
TGTGCCTGGAGCTGGGACAGGGAAGAAAAACTGTTTTTT
CAWSWDREEKLFF
>.|few|TRBJ1-4|TRBV12-3/TRBV12-4
TGTGCCAGCAGTCCCCAAGCGGAGTTGAATGAAAAACTGTTTTTT
CASSPQAELNEKLFF
>.|many|TRBJ1-5|TRBV27
TGTGCCAGCAGTTTATCTGCGGGGGACCAGCCCCAGCATTTT
CASSLSAGDQPQHF
>TRBD1|.|TRBJ1-2|TRBV18
TGTGCCAGCTCAGAAGTAACAGGGGATGGCTACACCTTC
CASSEVTGDGYTF
>.|many|TRBJ2-1|TRBV29-1
TGCAGCGTTGAAGCCCCGGGGTATACCAACTACAATGAGCAGTTCTTC
CSVEAPGYTNYNEQFF
>.|.|TRBJ1-5|TRBV6-1
TGTGCCAGCAGTCCTTGGGCAGGAAATCAGCCCCAGCATTTT
CASSPWAGNQPQHF
>TRBD2|few|TRBJ2-7|TRBV7-9
TGTGCCAGCAGCGCCCCGCTAGCGGGAGGGGAGCAGTACTTC
CASSAPLAGGEQYF
>.|few|TRBJ1-3|TRBV30
TGTGCCTGGAGTGCTCGACAGGCGAGCTCTGGAAACACCATATATTTT
CAWSARQASSGNTIYF
>.|.|TRBJ2-7|TRBV28
TGTGCCAGCAGTTCCCCGTCCCGCCACGAGCAGTACTTC
CASSSPSRHEQYF
>.|many|TRBJ1-2|TRBV28
TGTGCCAGCAGTTTGTCCGGGCTTTCGGGTGGCTACACCTTC
CASSLSGLSGGYTF
>.|many|TRBJ2-2|TRBV27
TGTGCCAGCAGTTTCCAGCGGGCGGTTCCCGGGGAGCTGTTTTTT
CASSFQRAVPGELFF
>.|many|TRBJ1-5|TRBV7-8
TGTGCCAGCAGCTTAGCTTCCGGGACCCGCGATCAGCCCCAGCATTTT
CASSLASGTRDQPQHF
>.|.|TRBJ2-1|TRBV20-1
TGCAGTGCTAGCGGACAGAACAATGAGCAGTTCTTC
CSASGQNNEQFF
>.|many|TRBJ2-2|TRBV28
TGTGCCAGCAGTTGGACTAATACCGGGGAGCTGTTTTTT
CASSWTNTGELFF
>TRBD1|.|TRBJ1-5|TRBV6-1
TGTGCCAGCAAGAAATCGGGGCCGGGGGACAGGGATTCGGAAAGCAATCAGCCCCAGCATTTT
CASKKSGPGDRDSESNQPQHF
>.|few|TRBJ1-1|TRBV5-1
TGCGCCAGCAGCCGGGGGGGGGCCGAGGGAGCTTTCTTT
CASSRGGAEGAFF
>TRBD2|many|TRBJ2-1|TRBV5-1
TGCGCCAGCAGCGGTTTTGAGGGAGGGCCCTACAATGAGCAGTTCTTC
CASSGFEGGPYNEQFF
>.|many|TRBJ2-5|TRBV12-3/TRBV12-4
TGTGCCAGCAGTTTAGGGCCGTCACCCTCCCAAGAGACCCAGTACTTC
CASSLGPSPSQETQYF
>.|.|TRBJ2-4|TRBV7-9
TGTGCCAGCAGCTTAGCCCCAGGAGGGGGTTTAGCCAAAAACATTCAGTACTTC
CASSLAPGGGLAKNIQYF
>.|few|TRBJ2-1|TRBV9
TGTGCCAGCAGCGTAGGAGGGGCTTCCTACAATGAGCAGTTCTTC
CASSVGGASYNEQFF
>.|few|TRBJ1-3|TRBV25-1
TGTGCCAGCAGTAACAGGCAGCACTCGAGCTCTGGAAACACCATATATTTT
CASSNRQHSSSGNTIYF
>.|few|TRBJ1-1|TRBV12-3/TRBV12-4
TGTGCCAGCAGTTTAGCGCCACAGACTGAAGCTTTCTTT
CASSLAPQTEAFF
>.|many|TRBJ1-5|TRBV7-6
TGTGCCAGCAGCTTGAGGCCCGGGGGGGGGAAGGATAGCAATCAGCCCCAGCATTTT
CASSLRPGGGKDSNQPQHF
>TRBD2|few|TRBJ2-1|TRBV4-1
TGCGCCAGCAGCGAATCGGGACTAGCGAACGGAGAGCAGTTCTTC
CASSESGLANGEQFF
>TRBD2|.|TRBJ2-7|TRBV9
TGTGCCGGCAGCGTGCTGGCCGGGAGGGCTTACGAGCAGTACTTC
CAGSVLAGRAYEQYF
>TRBD2|many|TRBJ2-3|TRBV7-9
TGTGCCAGCAGCTTTAATAGCGGGAGGTTGGATACGCAGTATTTT
CASSFNSGRLDTQYF
>TRBD2|.|TRBJ2-3|TRBV7-9
TGTGCCAGCAGCCGAAGACTAGCGGTTAGCACAGATACGCAGTATTTT
CASSRRLAVSTDTQYF
>.|many|TRBJ1-2|TRBV12-3/TRBV12-4
TGTGCCAGCAGTCCGCGTATTCGGCCGAATGGCTACACCTTC
CASSPRIRPNGYTF
>.|.|TRBJ1-5|TRBV6-1
TGTGCCAGCAGGACCTACGGGGGTAGCAATCAGCCCCAGCGTTTT
CASRTYGGSNQPQRF
>TRBD1|.|TRBJ1-3|TRBV9
TGTGCCAGCAGCGTAGGCGGGACAGACGGAAACACCATATATTTT
CASSVGGTDGNTIYF
>.|many|TRBJ1-5|TRBV12-3/TRBV12-4
TGTGCCAGCAGGCTAACAGGTCAGCCCCAGCATTTT
CASRLTGQPQHF
>.|few|TRBJ1-6|TRBV6-2/TRBV6-3
TGTGCCAGCAGTCGCCCCCGACAGGAAGGAGCTCTCCCTAATTCACCCCTCCACTTT
CASSRPRQEGALPNSPLHF
>TRBD2|.|TRBJ2-7|TRBV30
TGTGCCTCCCATCTAGCGGGAGGAAGTGCGGGCTACGAGCAGTACTTC
CASHLAGGSAGYEQYF
>.|few|TRBJ1-2|TRBV6-1
TGTGCCAGCAGTCGGAACAGGGAGGACTATGGCTACACCTTC
CASSRNREDYGYTF
>.|.|TRBJ1-1|TRBV25-1
TGTGCCAGCAGTGATTCTGGAGGCAGCGAAGCTTTCTTT
CASSDSGGSEAFF
>TRBD2|.|TRBJ2-1|TRBV9
TGTGCCAGCAGCTCCTCCGGGACTAGCGTTAAAGGTGAGCAGTTCTTC
CASSSSGTSVKGEQFF
>TRBD1|many|TRBJ2-7|TRBV27
TGTGCCAGCAGTTATCGGACAGGGGGAATGTACGAGCAGTACTTC
CASSYRTGGMYEQYF
>TRBD2|few|TRBJ2-1|TRBV3-1
TGTGCCAGCAGCCAAGATGGCCGCGGGAGCTCCTACAATGAGCAGTTCTTC
CASSQDGRGSSYNEQFF
>.|few|TRBJ1-5|TRBV4-2
TGTGCCAGCAGCCAAGATCAGTCCTCCGTTCAGCCCCAGCATTTT
CASSQDQSSVQPQHF
>.|many|TRBJ2-3|TRBV20-1
TGCAGTGCCTCAGGTCTAGGACGAACAGATACGCAGTATTTT
CSASGLGRTDTQYF
>.|once|TRBJ1-2|TRBV18
TGTGCCAGCTCACCAGGTAAACAGGTCCCCTATGGCTACACCTTC
CASSPGKQVPYGYTF
>.|many|TRBJ2-3|TRBV12-3/TRBV12-4
TGTGCCAGCAGTTTAGAAGGAGGCGTGGATACGCAGTATTTT
CASSLEGGVDTQYF
>TRBD2|many|TRBJ2-7|TRBV9
TGTGCCAGCAGTCCATCCGGACTAGCGGGCTACGAGCAGTACTTC
CASSPSGLAGYEQYF
>TRBD1|many|TRBJ2-5|TRBV10-3
TGTGCCATCAGTGGGGGGATGACAGGGCCTCAAGAGACCCAGTACTTC
CAISGGMTGPQETQYF
>.|many|TRBJ2-1|TRBV5-6
TGTGCCAGCAGCTGGGGTGAGGATGAGCAGTTCTTC
CASSWGEDEQFF
>.|.|TRBJ2-2|TRBV7-6
TGTGCCAGCAGTTCAGGAGCCAGCACCGGGGAGCTGTTTTTT
CASSSGASTGELFF
>.|many|TRBJ1-1|TRBV30
TGTGCCTGGAGACCGGGACCCTTATTGAACACTGAAGCTTTCTTT
CAWRPGPLLNTEAFF
>TRBD1|many|TRBJ2-7|TRBV28
TGTGCCAGCAGTTCCGGGACAGGTTTCTCCTACGAGCAGTACTTC
CASSSGTGFSYEQYF
>.|few|TRBJ2-2|TRBV20-1
TGCAGTGCATCAGGGGATTCTGGGGAGCTGTTTTTT
CSASGDSGELFF
>TRBD1|.|TRBJ2-1|TRBV4-1
TGCGCCAGCAGCCCAGGTTACAGGGGGGCAAGTGAGCAGTTCTTC
CASSPGYRGASEQFF
>.|.|TRBJ2-5|TRBV7-9
TGTGCCAGCAGGGGGGACTCGGGAGAGACCCAGTACTTC
CASRGDSGETQYF